This TCR beta chain was recorded in a study of blood T cell repertoires in COVID-19. Study-level information: Samples representing acute and convalescent COVID-19 were sourced from the United States, Italy and Spain. The analysed material was cDNA or gDNA that came from T cells, B-cell-depleted T cells, or PBMCs.

V lost 2 bases and J 0 bases, leaving 5 bases between the germline ends. CDR3 length equals 14 residues. CDR1 is MNHEY, CDR2 SMNVEV, per germline (reference sequence). Per the original methods: Estimated nucleated cell counts came from reference gene primer amplification. Produced via immunoSEQ multiplex PCR; TCRdb's table is partial and in-frame only. V and J calls plus clone size are reproduced from that table; the DNA served to infer D and trimming. This table has about 49,000 clones, about 70% appearing once. The sequencing sample was made of peripheral blood. This TCR came from a woman in her 70s with acute or convalescent COVID-19. The chain recombines TRBV27 with TRBJ2-1; D is undetermined. The CDR3 DNA sequence: TGTGCCAGCAGTTTAGCCGGCTCCTACAATGAGCAGTTCTTC. Translation gives CASSLAGSYNEQFF.